Listed below are T cell receptor beta chains from one sample, sequenced in a study of cytomegalovirus exposure and HLA in healthy donors. Generated by immunoSEQ multiplex PCR, the TCRdb table keeps only in-frame clones and is missing some. The sample consists of 100,000 to 150,000 clones, less than 80% of them appearing once. Sequenced material: PBMCs. The receptors come from a woman in her forties or fifties in good health and CMV-seronegative. The CDR3 runs from the conserved cysteine through the conserved F or W. The order of the fields is clone size, J gene, V gene, D gene, CDR3 protein, CDR3 DNA. The D gene is left open where the match is weak. Clone size is given for some rows only: seen once, a few or many times, or a class if the clone is expanded.

clone_size: .
j_call: TRBJ2-7
v_call: TRBV27
d_call: TRBD1
cdr3_aa: CASRPTAGGFYEQYF
cdr3_nt: TGTGCCAGCAGACCCACGGCAGGGGGATTCTACGAGCAGTACTTC

clone_size: .
j_call: TRBJ2-7
v_call: TRBV2
d_call: .
cdr3_aa: CASSEGPSYEQYF
cdr3_nt: TGTGCCAGCAGTGAGGGCCCCTCCTACGAGCAGTACTTC

clone_size: once
j_call: TRBJ1-5
v_call: TRBV28
d_call: .
cdr3_aa: CASSPWGGNQPQHF
cdr3_nt: TGTGCCAGCAGTCCATGGGGGGGCAATCAGCCCCAGCATTTT

clone_size: .
j_call: TRBJ2-2
v_call: TRBV7-2
d_call: .
cdr3_aa: CASNKASGSRGELFF
cdr3_nt: TGTGCCAGCAATAAAGCCTCGGGGAGCAGAGGGGAGCTGTTTTTT

clone_size: .
j_call: TRBJ2-5
v_call: TRBV5-1
d_call: TRBD1
cdr3_aa: CASSSGTALYQETQYF
cdr3_nt: TGCGCCAGCAGCTCAGGGACAGCACTGTACCAAGAGACCCAGTACTTC

clone_size: .
j_call: TRBJ2-1
v_call: TRBV7-9
d_call: TRBD2
cdr3_aa: CASSLGIQREQRMDEQFF
cdr3_nt: TGTGCCAGCAGCTTAGGTATCCAGCGGGAGCAACGCATGGATGAGCAGTTCTTC

clone_size: .
j_call: TRBJ1-2
v_call: TRBV5-1
d_call: TRBD1
cdr3_aa: CASSLGSSDRGNGYTF
cdr3_nt: TGCGCCAGCAGCTTGGGCTCCTCTGACAGGGGTAATGGCTACACCTTC

clone_size: .
j_call: TRBJ2-5
v_call: TRBV6-5
d_call: TRBD2
cdr3_aa: CASSPNGRVQETQYF
cdr3_nt: TGTGCCAGCAGCCCAAACGGGAGGGTTCAAGAGACCCAGTACTTC

clone_size: .
j_call: TRBJ2-2
v_call: TRBV19
d_call: .
cdr3_aa: CASRDEGPGELFF
cdr3_nt: TGTGCCAGTAGAGATGAGGGCCCCGGGGAGCTGTTTTTT

clone_size: few
j_call: TRBJ1-4
v_call: TRBV28
d_call: TRBD1
cdr3_aa: CASSLSTGVSEVKLFF
cdr3_nt: TGTGCCAGCAGTTTATCCACAGGGGTATCCGAAGTGAAACTGTTTTTT

clone_size: .
j_call: TRBJ2-7
v_call: TRBV30
d_call: .
cdr3_aa: CAWSSLTYEQYF
cdr3_nt: TGTGCCTGGAGTTCACTGACCTACGAGCAGTACTTC

clone_size: .
j_call: TRBJ2-7
v_call: TRBV19
d_call: TRBD2
cdr3_aa: CASRGGTSGRYEQYF
cdr3_nt: TGTGCCAGTAGGGGCGGGACTAGCGGGAGATACGAGCAGTACTTC

clone_size: .
j_call: TRBJ2-1
v_call: TRBV28
d_call: .
cdr3_aa: CASSLRNPSGTGEQFF
cdr3_nt: TGTGCCAGCAGTTTGCGAAACCCTAGCGGGACAGGTGAGCAGTTCTTC

clone_size: .
j_call: TRBJ2-7
v_call: TRBV7-3
d_call: .
cdr3_aa: CASSTGGGYEQYF
cdr3_nt: TGTGCCAGCAGCACCGGGGGTGGCTACGAGCAGTACTTC

clone_size: .
j_call: TRBJ2-7
v_call: TRBV15
d_call: TRBD1
cdr3_aa: CATSSGTASYEQYF
cdr3_nt: TGTGCCACCAGCAGTGGGACAGCTTCCTACGAGCAGTACTTC

clone_size: .
j_call: TRBJ2-5
v_call: TRBV27
d_call: TRBD1
cdr3_aa: CASSPGTGGETQYF
cdr3_nt: TGTGCCAGCAGCCCCGGGACAGGTGGAGAGACCCAGTACTTC

clone_size: .
j_call: TRBJ2-5
v_call: TRBV19
d_call: .
cdr3_aa: CASSIGGGAETQYF
cdr3_nt: TGTGCCAGTAGTATTGGAGGGGGGGCAGAGACCCAGTACTTC

clone_size: .
j_call: TRBJ2-3
v_call: TRBV13
d_call: TRBD2
cdr3_aa: CASTWGLAGYTKETDTQYF
cdr3_nt: TGTGCCAGCACCTGGGGGCTAGCGGGTTACACTAAGGAGACAGATACGCAGTATTTT

clone_size: .
j_call: TRBJ1-2
v_call: TRBV30
d_call: .
cdr3_aa: CAWSLPSAGTF
cdr3_nt: TGTGCCTGGAGTCTCCCATCCGCGGGCACCTTC

clone_size: .
j_call: TRBJ2-7
v_call: TRBV18
d_call: TRBD2
cdr3_aa: CASSPTSGSGSEQYF
cdr3_nt: TGTGCCAGCTCACCGACTAGCGGGAGCGGGAGCGAGCAGTACTTC

clone_size: once
j_call: TRBJ2-7
v_call: TRBV4-1
d_call: TRBD1
cdr3_aa: CASSTSRDRGKEQYF
cdr3_nt: TGCGCCAGCAGCACATCCCGGGACAGGGGGAAAGAGCAGTACTTC

clone_size: .
j_call: TRBJ2-5
v_call: TRBV9
d_call: TRBD1
cdr3_aa: CASSGFTSGGLETQYF
cdr3_nt: TGTGCCAGCAGCGGATTTACTTCAGGGGGATTAGAGACCCAGTACTTC

clone_size: .
j_call: TRBJ1-1
v_call: TRBV20-1
d_call: TRBD1
cdr3_aa: CSAPGQEAFF
cdr3_nt: TGCAGTGCACCGGGACAGGAAGCTTTCTTT

clone_size: .
j_call: TRBJ2-3
v_call: TRBV14
d_call: .
cdr3_aa: CASSSLADTQYF
cdr3_nt: TGTGCCAGCAGCTCACTAGCAGATACGCAGTATTTT

clone_size: .
j_call: TRBJ1-1
v_call: TRBV27
d_call: .
cdr3_aa: CASSFFVNTEAFF
cdr3_nt: TGTGCCAGCAGTTTTTTCGTGAACACTGAAGCTTTCTTT

clone_size: .
j_call: TRBJ2-1
v_call: TRBV6-1
d_call: TRBD2
cdr3_aa: CASSQLAGGGYEQFF
cdr3_nt: TGTGCCAGCAGCCAACTAGCGGGAGGGGGGTATGAGCAGTTCTTC

clone_size: .
j_call: TRBJ2-6
v_call: TRBV7-8
d_call: TRBD1
cdr3_aa: CASSLETGSHSGANVLTF
cdr3_nt: TGTGCCAGCAGCTTAGAGACAGGGTCTCACTCTGGGGCCAACGTCCTGACTTTC

clone_size: .
j_call: TRBJ2-3
v_call: TRBV7-3
d_call: TRBD2
cdr3_aa: CASSSRAGGGTDTQYF
cdr3_nt: TGTGCCAGCAGCTCACGAGCGGGAGGTGGCACAGATACGCAGTATTTT

clone_size: .
j_call: TRBJ1-4
v_call: TRBV18
d_call: TRBD1
cdr3_aa: CASSRGQGKLFF
cdr3_nt: TGTGCCAGCTCACGCGGACAGGGAAAACTGTTTTTT

clone_size: .
j_call: TRBJ1-2
v_call: TRBV4-2
d_call: TRBD1
cdr3_aa: CASSQDRGYGYTF
cdr3_nt: TGTGCCAGCAGCCAAGACAGGGGGTATGGCTACACCTTC

clone_size: .
j_call: TRBJ2-2
v_call: TRBV4-3
d_call: .
cdr3_aa: CASSQEAGPNTGELFF
cdr3_nt: TGCGCCAGCAGCCAAGAAGCAGGGCCAAACACCGGGGAGCTGTTTTTT

clone_size: .
j_call: TRBJ2-2
v_call: TRBV5-4
d_call: TRBD2
cdr3_aa: CASSFGAGENTGELFF
cdr3_nt: TGTGCCAGCAGCTTTGGAGCGGGGGAGAACACCGGGGAGCTGTTTTTT

clone_size: once
j_call: TRBJ1-3
v_call: TRBV6-5
d_call: .
cdr3_aa: CASSYSRGLSGNTIYF
cdr3_nt: TGTGCCAGCAGTTACTCCCGTGGACTCTCTGGAAACACCATATATTTT

clone_size: .
j_call: TRBJ2-7
v_call: TRBV13
d_call: TRBD1
cdr3_aa: CASSQGVPYEQYF
cdr3_nt: TGTGCCAGCTCGCAGGGGGTCCCCTACGAGCAGTACTTC

clone_size: .
j_call: TRBJ2-7
v_call: TRBV2
d_call: TRBD2
cdr3_aa: CASSEAPSGRIYEQYF
cdr3_nt: TGTGCCAGCAGTGAAGCCCCTAGCGGGAGGATCTACGAGCAGTACTTC

clone_size: .
j_call: TRBJ1-2
v_call: TRBV28
d_call: .
cdr3_aa: CASSSTGQFANYGYTF
cdr3_nt: TGTGCCAGCAGTTCAACCGGACAGTTCGCTAACTATGGCTACACCTTC

clone_size: few
j_call: TRBJ1-1
v_call: TRBV11-2
d_call: TRBD1
cdr3_aa: CASSYGYRGLVEAFF
cdr3_nt: TGTGCCAGCAGCTACGGGTACAGGGGGTTGGTTGAAGCTTTCTTT

clone_size: .
j_call: TRBJ2-7
v_call: TRBV28
d_call: .
cdr3_aa: CASSRLEEEYEQYF
cdr3_nt: TGTGCCAGCAGTCGCCTTGAGGAAGAGTACGAGCAGTACTTC

clone_size: .
j_call: TRBJ1-1
v_call: TRBV27
d_call: .
cdr3_aa: CASSPRGDAIQAFF
cdr3_nt: TGTGCCAGCAGTCCTCGGGGGGACGCCATCCAAGCTTTCTTT

clone_size: .
j_call: TRBJ2-7
v_call: TRBV2
d_call: TRBD1
cdr3_aa: CASSPDRGSYEQYF
cdr3_nt: TGTGCCAGCAGCCCGGACAGGGGTTCCTACGAGCAGTACTTC

clone_size: few
j_call: TRBJ2-7
v_call: TRBV28
d_call: TRBD1
cdr3_aa: CASNDRVAYEQYF
cdr3_nt: TGTGCCAGCAACGACAGGGTTGCCTACGAGCAGTACTTC

clone_size: .
j_call: TRBJ2-2
v_call: TRBV10-3
d_call: .
cdr3_aa: CAISEEGGMLNTGELFF
cdr3_nt: TGTGCCATCAGTGAGGAGGGCGGGATGTTAAACACCGGGGAGCTGTTTTTT

clone_size: once
j_call: TRBJ1-2
v_call: TRBV28
d_call: .
cdr3_aa: CASNGREVTNYGYTF
cdr3_nt: TGTGCCAGCAACGGCAGGGAAGTGACTAACTATGGCTACACCTTC

clone_size: few
j_call: TRBJ2-3
v_call: TRBV7-2
d_call: TRBD2
cdr3_aa: CASSQEQRGGTDTQYF
cdr3_nt: TGCGCCAGCAGCCAAGAGCAGCGGGGGGGCACAGATACGCAGTATTTT

clone_size: once
j_call: TRBJ2-7
v_call: TRBV5-1
d_call: TRBD1
cdr3_aa: CASSPAKGAIYEQYF
cdr3_nt: TGCGCCAGCAGCCCCGCGAAGGGGGCCATCTACGAGCAGTACTTC

clone_size: few
j_call: TRBJ1-5
v_call: TRBV7-8
d_call: TRBD1
cdr3_aa: CASSFRQGGNQPQHF
cdr3_nt: TGTGCCAGCAGCTTTAGGCAGGGGGGTAATCAGCCCCAGCATTTT

clone_size: .
j_call: TRBJ2-5
v_call: TRBV6-1
d_call: TRBD2
cdr3_aa: CATSRERRETQYF
cdr3_nt: TGTGCCACATCGCGGGAGCGGAGGGAGACCCAGTACTTC

clone_size: .
j_call: TRBJ2-5
v_call: TRBV9
d_call: .
cdr3_aa: CASSARSGITYQETQYF
cdr3_nt: TGTGCCAGCAGCGCGCGTAGCGGAATAACATACCAAGAGACCCAGTACTTC

clone_size: .
j_call: TRBJ2-7
v_call: TRBV18
d_call: TRBD1
cdr3_aa: CASSGQGRDEQYF
cdr3_nt: TGTGCCAGCTCAGGACAGGGGAGGGACGAGCAGTACTTC

clone_size: .
j_call: TRBJ2-5
v_call: TRBV7-6
d_call: TRBD2
cdr3_aa: CASSLSASGNGGETQYF
cdr3_nt: TGTGCCAGCAGCTTATCCGCTAGCGGGAACGGTGGAGAGACCCAGTACTTC

clone_size: .
j_call: TRBJ1-4
v_call: TRBV28
d_call: TRBD1
cdr3_aa: CASSLQGAKVEKLFF
cdr3_nt: TGTGCCAGCAGCCTCCAGGGGGCGAAGGTGGAAAAACTGTTTTTT

clone_size: .
j_call: TRBJ2-7
v_call: TRBV28
d_call: TRBD2
cdr3_aa: CASSPPLGGGQTYEQYF
cdr3_nt: TGTGCCAGCAGTCCCCCACTCGGGGGGGGGCAAACCTACGAGCAGTACTTC

clone_size: few
j_call: TRBJ1-2
v_call: TRBV13
d_call: TRBD1
cdr3_aa: CASSARDSHGYTF
cdr3_nt: TGTGCCAGCAGCGCTCGGGACAGCCATGGCTACACCTTC

clone_size: .
j_call: TRBJ1-5
v_call: TRBV4-2
d_call: .
cdr3_aa: CASSHPGDQPQHF
cdr3_nt: TGTGCCAGCAGCCATCCAGGGGATCAGCCCCAGCATTTT

clone_size: .
j_call: TRBJ1-4
v_call: TRBV28
d_call: .
cdr3_aa: CASSYATPWEKLFF
cdr3_nt: TGTGCCAGCAGTTACGCAACTCCCTGGGAAAAACTGTTTTTT